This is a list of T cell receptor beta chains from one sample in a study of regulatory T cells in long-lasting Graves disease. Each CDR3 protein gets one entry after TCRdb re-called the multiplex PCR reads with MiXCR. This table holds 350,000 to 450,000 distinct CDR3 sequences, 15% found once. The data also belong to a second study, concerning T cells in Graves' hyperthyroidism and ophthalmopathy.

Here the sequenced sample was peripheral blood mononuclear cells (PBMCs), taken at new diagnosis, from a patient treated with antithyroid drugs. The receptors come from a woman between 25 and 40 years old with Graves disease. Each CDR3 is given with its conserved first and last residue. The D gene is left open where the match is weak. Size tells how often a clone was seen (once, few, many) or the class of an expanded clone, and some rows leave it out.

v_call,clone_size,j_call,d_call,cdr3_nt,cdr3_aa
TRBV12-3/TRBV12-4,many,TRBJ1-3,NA,TGTGCCAGCAGTTTTGGGGTCGGAAACACCATATATTTT,CASSFGVGNTIYF
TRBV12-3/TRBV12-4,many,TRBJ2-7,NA,TGTGCCAGCAGTTTATTCAGTGGCAACGAGCAGTACTTC,CASSLFSGNEQYF
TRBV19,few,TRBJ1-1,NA,TGTGCCAGTAGTCAACAGGGCCGGGGGCCTGAAGCTTTCTTT,CASSQQGRGPEAFF
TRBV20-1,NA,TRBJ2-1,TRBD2,TGCAGTGCTAGTCTCTGGGAGCTGACTGTGCAAGCGGGAGCCGGGAACTACAATGAGCAGTTCTTC,CSASLWELTVQAGAGNYNEQFF
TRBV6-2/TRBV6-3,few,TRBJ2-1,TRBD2,TGTGCCAGCAGTTATGTCTCGGCAGGGAGACTAGCGGCAAAGAATGAGCAGTTCTTC,CASSYVSAGRLAAKNEQFF
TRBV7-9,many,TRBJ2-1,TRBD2,TGTGCCAGCAGCTTCCCGGGACTAGTCCACAATGAGCAGTTCTTC,CASSFPGLVHNEQFF
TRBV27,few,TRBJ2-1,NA,TGTGCCAGCACCCAGGACAGTCCCAGCTCCTACAATGAGCAGTTCTTC,CASTQDSPSSYNEQFF
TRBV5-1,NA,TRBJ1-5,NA,TGCACCAGCAGAGCCGGGCCGGGAAATCAGCCCCAGCATTTT,CTSRAGPGNQPQHF
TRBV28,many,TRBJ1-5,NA,TGTGCCAGCAGTTTATCGAACAGGGCAAATCAGCCCCAGCATTTT,CASSLSNRANQPQHF
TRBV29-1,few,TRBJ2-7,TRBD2,TGCAGCGTTGAAAGCGGGAGGGCCGATAACGAGCAGTACTTC,CSVESGRADNEQYF
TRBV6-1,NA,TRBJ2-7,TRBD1,TGTGCCAGCAGTCGTACAGGGGGCGACTACGAGCAGTACTTC,CASSRTGGDYEQYF
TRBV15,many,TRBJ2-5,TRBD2,TGTGCCACCAGCAGAGAGGCTAGCGGGAGTCTAGAGACCCAGTACTTC,CATSREASGSLETQYF
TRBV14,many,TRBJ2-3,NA,TGTGCCAGCAGCCAACTTAAGGGCGAGTACGGAGATACGCAGTATTTT,CASSQLKGEYGDTQYF
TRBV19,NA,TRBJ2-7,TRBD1,TGTGCCAGTACCCCGGGACAGGGAGTAGGCGAGCAGTACTTC,CASTPGQGVGEQYF
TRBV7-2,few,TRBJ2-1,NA,TGTGCCAGCAGAGGCGACTCGCCGGGAAAATTCTTC,CASRGDSPGKFF
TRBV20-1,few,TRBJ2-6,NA,TGCAGTTACAACTTTCGGACTGCTTCGGCCAACGTCCTGACTTTC,CSYNFRTASANVLTF
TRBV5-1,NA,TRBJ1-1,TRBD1,TGCGCCAGCAGCACGGGACAGGAGGCTTTCTTT,CASSTGQEAFF
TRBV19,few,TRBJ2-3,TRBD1,TGTGCCAGCTCATCCAGGGGGCAGGGCACAGATACGCAGTATTTT,CASSSRGQGTDTQYF
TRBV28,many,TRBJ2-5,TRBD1,TGTGCCAGCAGTTTATACAGGGGGCGCGTAAACGTTGAGCAAGAGACCCAGTACTTC,CASSLYRGRVNVEQETQYF
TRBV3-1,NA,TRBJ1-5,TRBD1,TGTGCCAGCAGCCAAGGGACAGGGGTCAATCAGCCCCAGCATTTT,CASSQGTGVNQPQHF
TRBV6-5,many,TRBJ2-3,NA,TGTGCCAGCAGTTACGTAGGGTCGGCAGGGGTCTCTGATACGCAGTATTTT,CASSYVGSAGVSDTQYF
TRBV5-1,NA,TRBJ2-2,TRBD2,TGCGCCAGCAGCAACATAGCGGGAGATACCGGGGAGCTGTTTTTT,CASSNIAGDTGELFF
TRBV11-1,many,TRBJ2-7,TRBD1,TGTGCCAGCAGCTTGGGACAGGCTGGCTCCTACGAGCAGTACTTC,CASSLGQAGSYEQYF
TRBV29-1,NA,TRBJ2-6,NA,TGCAGCGCCTCGGGGATTGGGGCTGGGGCCAACGTCCTGACTTTC,CSASGIGAGANVLTF
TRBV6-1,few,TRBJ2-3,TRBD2,TGTGCCAGCAGTGACGCCGGGACTAGCACTCGTAATACGCAGTATTTT,CASSDAGTSTRNTQYF
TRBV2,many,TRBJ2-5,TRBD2,TGTGCCAGCAGCAGGACTAGCGGGGGGTCTTGGCAGGAGACCCAGTACTTC,CASSRTSGGSWQETQYF
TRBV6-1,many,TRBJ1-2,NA,TGTGCCAGCAGTGAAGGGGCGGATTTTAACTATGGCTACACCTTC,CASSEGADFNYGYTF
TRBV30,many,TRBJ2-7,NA,TGTGCCTGGAGTGTATCCCTATCCTACGAGCAGTACTTC,CAWSVSLSYEQYF
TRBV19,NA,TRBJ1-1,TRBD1,TGTGCCAGTAGGCGCCGACAGGGACTGAGCACTGAAGCTTTCTTT,CASRRRQGLSTEAFF
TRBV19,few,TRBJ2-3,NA,TGTGCCAGTAGTATCCGGCGTGATACGCAGTATTTT,CASSIRRDTQYF
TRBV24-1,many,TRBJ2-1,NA,TGTGCCACCAGTGATTCCGTAGGGGGCAATGAGCAGTTCTTC,CATSDSVGGNEQFF
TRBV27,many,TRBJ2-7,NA,TGTGCCAGCAGTATCGGCCCCACCATAGGGGGCGAGCAGTACTTC,CASSIGPTIGGEQYF
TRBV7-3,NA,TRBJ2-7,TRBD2,TGTGCCAGCAGGACCGGGACTAGCGGTTCCTACGAGCAGTACTTC,CASRTGTSGSYEQYF
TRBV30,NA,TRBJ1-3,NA,TGTGCCTGGAGTGTACTTCCAGGGCGGCCTGGAAACACCATATATTTT,CAWSVLPGRPGNTIYF